The T cell receptor beta chain described here comes from a study of T cells expressing NK-cell markers. Each CDR3 protein gets one entry in TCRdb, which reprocessed the 5' RACE reads and gives no DNA. Its listing shows approximately 550,000 distinct CDR3 sequences. The CDR3 contains 15 residues. The germline CDR1 and CDR2 sequences are SGDLS and YYNGEE. Sequencing input: blood T cells: a sorted CD56 or NKG2C T cell subset, CD4+ or CD8+ T cells, or bulk PBMC T cells (not recorded which). The chain has TRBV9 and TRBJ2-1; there is no DNA to check the TCRdb D call of TRBD2. The source of this sequence is a young man in good health. CDR3 loop: CASSDSGRAFDEQFF.